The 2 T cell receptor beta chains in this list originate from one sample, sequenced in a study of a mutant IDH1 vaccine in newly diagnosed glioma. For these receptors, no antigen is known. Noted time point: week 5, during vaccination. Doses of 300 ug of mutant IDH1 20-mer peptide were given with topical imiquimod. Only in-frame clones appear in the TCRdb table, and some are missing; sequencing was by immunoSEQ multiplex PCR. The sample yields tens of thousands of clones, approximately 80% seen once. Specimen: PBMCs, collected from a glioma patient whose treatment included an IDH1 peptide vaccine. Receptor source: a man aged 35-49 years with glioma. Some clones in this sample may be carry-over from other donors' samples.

The CDR3 is CASESRGSYEQYF. The CDR3, as DNA: TGTGCCAGTGAGAGTCGGGGGAGTTACGAGCAGTACTTC. The chain employs TRBV5-8 and TRBJ2-7; tentative D call: TRBD2 (6 bases). The CDR3 length is 13 residues. V was pared by 8 bases and J by 4 bases, with 16 bases between. CDR1 is SGHTS and CDR2 is YDEGEE in the germline V gene. The variable domain in full, with the rest retrieved from reference TRBV5-8 and TRBJ2-7, is EAGVTQSPTHLIKTRGQQATLRCSPISGHTSVYWYQQALGLGLQFLLWYDEGEERNRGNFPPRFSGRQFPNYSSELNVNALELEDSALYLCASESRGSYEQYFGPGTRLTVT.

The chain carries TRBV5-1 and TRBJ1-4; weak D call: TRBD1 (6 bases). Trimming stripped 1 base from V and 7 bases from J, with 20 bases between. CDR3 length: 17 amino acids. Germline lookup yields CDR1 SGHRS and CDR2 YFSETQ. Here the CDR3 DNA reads TGCGCCAGCAGCTTGCGCCCTCATACAGGGAAAGCTGAAAAACTGTTTTTT. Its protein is CASSLRPHTGKAEKLFF.